The clone carrying this T cell receptor (beta chain) has only a few counts. Its matching antigen is unknown. Alongside a J-beta primer mix, a sample-barcoded 5' primer served in a second PCR lasting roughly 7 to 12 cycles. TCRdb passed the 5' RACE reads through MiXCR, listing each CDR3 protein once. The sample yields approximately 800,000 distinct CDR3 sequences, 20% to 30% seen once. This entry belongs to a study of blood T cells in healthy people across ages. Points from the study as a whole: Total diversity from one million sequenced T cells was likely underestimated.

The V gene's germline CDR1 is SQVTM and CDR2 ANQGSEA. CDR3 length: 13 amino acids. V shed 3 bases, J shed 3 bases, and the junction held 4 bases outside the gene matches. In addition, the sample was reused for a study of T cells of mothers and their children. That source adds: A few healthy Caucasian mothers and their six children were the donors.

The origin of this receptor is a boy aged 5-17 years in good health. V is TRBV29-1 and J is TRBJ2-5, with 7 bases matching TRBD2. The sample was blood. CDR3 coding DNA: TGCAGCGTTGATGGGCTAGCGGAAGAGACCCAGTACTTC. Amino acids: CSVDGLAEETQYF.